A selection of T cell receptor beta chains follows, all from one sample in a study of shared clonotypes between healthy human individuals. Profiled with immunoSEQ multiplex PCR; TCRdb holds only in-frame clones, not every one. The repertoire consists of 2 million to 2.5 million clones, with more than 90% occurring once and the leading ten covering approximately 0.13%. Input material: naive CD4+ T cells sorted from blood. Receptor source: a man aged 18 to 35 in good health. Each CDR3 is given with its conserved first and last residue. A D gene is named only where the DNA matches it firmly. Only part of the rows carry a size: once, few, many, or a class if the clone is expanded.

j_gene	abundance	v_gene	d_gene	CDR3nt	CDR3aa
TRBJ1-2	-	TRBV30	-	TGTGCCTGGAGTGTGGGTCAGGTCTATGGCTACACCTTC	CAWSVGQVYGYTF
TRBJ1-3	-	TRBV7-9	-	TGTGCCAGCAGCTTAGCGGGGTCCGCAGGAAACACCATATATTTT	CASSLAGSAGNTIYF
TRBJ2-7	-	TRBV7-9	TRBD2	TGTGCCAGCAGCCCGAGGGAGCGGGAGGACTACGAGCAGTACTTC	CASSPREREDYEQYF
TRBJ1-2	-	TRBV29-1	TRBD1	TGCAGCGTCCCGGCCGGGACAGGGGGCGTCTATGGCTACACCTTC	CSVPAGTGGVYGYTF
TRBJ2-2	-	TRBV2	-	TGTGCCGTCCGGGAGTATGGAACCGGGGAGCTGTTTTTT	CAVREYGTGELFF
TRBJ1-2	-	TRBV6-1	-	TGTGCCAGCAGTCAGGGGATTAACTATGGCTACACCTTC	CASSQGINYGYTF
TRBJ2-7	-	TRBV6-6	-	TGTGCCAGCAAATCGACCCTCGGCGCCTACGAGCAGTACTTC	CASKSTLGAYEQYF
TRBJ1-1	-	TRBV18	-	TGTGCCAGCTCACCGGGAAGTGTCGTGAACACTGAAGCTTTCTTT	CASSPGSVVNTEAFF
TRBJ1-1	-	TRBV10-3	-	TGTGCCATCAGAACCCGGGGGGACCCGTCCACTGAAGCTTTCTTT	CAIRTRGDPSTEAFF
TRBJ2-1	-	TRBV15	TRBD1	TGTGCCACCAGCAGAGATGTGGGGACAGGGACTATCAACTACAATGAGCAGTTCTTC	CATSRDVGTGTINYNEQFF
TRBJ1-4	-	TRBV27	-	TGTGCCAGCAAGGGCGGGGGCGCTAATGAAAAACTGTTTTTT	CASKGGGANEKLFF
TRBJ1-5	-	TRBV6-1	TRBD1	TGTGCCAGCAGTGTGGGTGTGCCCAGGGGGAGCAATCAGCCCCAGCATTTT	CASSVGVPRGSNQPQHF
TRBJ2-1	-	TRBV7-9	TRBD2	TGTGCCAGCAGCGCGGGGGAAGCCAGCTCCTACAATGAGCAGTTCTTC	CASSAGEASSYNEQFF
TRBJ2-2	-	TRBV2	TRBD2	TGTGCCAGCAGCCCCCCGGGGGGGTTAACCGGGGAGCTGTTTTTT	CASSPPGGLTGELFF
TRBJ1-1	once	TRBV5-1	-	TGCGCCAGCAGCTCCAACCGGCGAGGACCCCGAGCGGAAGGGAACACTGAAGCTTTCTTT	CASSSNRRGPRAEGNTEAFF
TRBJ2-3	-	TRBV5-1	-	TGCGCCAGCAGCTCAGGGCCCTCCACAGATACGCAGTATTTT	CASSSGPSTDTQYF
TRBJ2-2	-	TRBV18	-	TGTGCCAGCTCACCGCTGGCCGGGGAGCTGTTTTTT	CASSPLAGELFF
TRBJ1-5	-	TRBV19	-	TGTGCCAGTTCCTTAGGGGGGCAGCCCCAGCATTTT	CASSLGGQPQHF
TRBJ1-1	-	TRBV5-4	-	TGTGCCAGCAGCTTTTGGGATGGGGCTGAAGCTTTCTTT	CASSFWDGAEAFF
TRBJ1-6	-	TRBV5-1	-	TGCGCCAGCAGCTTAGAGGGGGTCTGGACCAATTCACCCCTCCACTTT	CASSLEGVWTNSPLHF
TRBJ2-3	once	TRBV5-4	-	TGTGCCAGCAGCTCCAGGGAGAGCACAGATACGCAGTATTTT	CASSSRESTDTQYF
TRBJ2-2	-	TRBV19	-	TGTGCCAGTAGCGGACAACCCACCGGGGAGCTGTTTTTT	CASSGQPTGELFF
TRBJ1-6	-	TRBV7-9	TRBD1	TGTGCCAGCAGCCTGGGGACAGGGCTTCGGTCACCCCTCCACTTT	CASSLGTGLRSPLHF
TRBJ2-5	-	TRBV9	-	TGTGCCAGCAGCAAAGGGGACCTCTCCGGGACCCAGTACTTC	CASSKGDLSGTQYF
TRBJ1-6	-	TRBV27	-	TGTGCCAGCAGTTCGCCTCCATCAGGATCCTATAATTCACCCCTCCACTTT	CASSSPPSGSYNSPLHF
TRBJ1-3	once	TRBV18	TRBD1	TGTGCCAGCTCACCACGGACAGGGGCAGAAAACACCATATATTTT	CASSPRTGAENTIYF
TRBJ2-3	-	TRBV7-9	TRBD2	TGTGCCAGCAGCTTATCGGTAGCGGGAGTCGCGGATACGCAGTATTTT	CASSLSVAGVADTQYF
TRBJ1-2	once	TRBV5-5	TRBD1	TGTGCCAGCAGCCTCGACAGGGAGAACTATGGCTACACCTTC	CASSLDRENYGYTF
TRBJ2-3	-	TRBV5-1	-	TGCGCCAGCAGCGCCGGGGGGCTCACAGATACGCAGTATTTT	CASSAGGLTDTQYF
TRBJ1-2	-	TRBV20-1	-	TGCAGTGCGAATGGTGGGGCGGGCTACACCTTC	CSANGGAGYTF
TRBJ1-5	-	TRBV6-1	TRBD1	TGTGCCAGCAGTGAAGACAGGGGAAGGGGGAATCAGCCCCAGCATTTT	CASSEDRGRGNQPQHF
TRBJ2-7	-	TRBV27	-	TGTGCCAGCAGTTTAGTAGGCTCCGAGCAGTACTTC	CASSLVGSEQYF
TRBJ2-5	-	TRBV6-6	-	TGTGCCAGCAGTTCAAAGGGACAATCGCAGCGGGAGACCCAGTACTTC	CASSSKGQSQRETQYF
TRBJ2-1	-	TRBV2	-	TGTGCCAGCAGTCCCCTGGGAGCAGCTGGCGATGAGCAGTTCTTC	CASSPLGAAGDEQFF
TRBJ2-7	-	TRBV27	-	TGTGCCAGCAGCTCAAGTTACGAGCAGTACTTC	CASSSSYEQYF
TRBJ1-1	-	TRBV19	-	TGTGCCAGTAGTATAGGACCTGAAGCTTTCTTT	CASSIGPEAFF
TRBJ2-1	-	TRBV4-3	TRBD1	TGCGCCAGCAGCCAAGAGACAGGGATCTACAATGAGCAGTTCTTC	CASSQETGIYNEQFF
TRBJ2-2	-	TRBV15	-	TGTGCCACCAGCAGAGAAACCGGGACGACAACCGGGGAGCTGTTTTTT	CATSRETGTTTGELFF
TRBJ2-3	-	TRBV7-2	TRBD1	TGTGCCAGCACCAAAGGCCGGACAGGGTACACAGATACGCAGTATTTT	CASTKGRTGYTDTQYF
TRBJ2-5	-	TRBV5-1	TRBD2	TGCGCCAGCAGCTTGGCCCCGACTAGCGGCCAAGAGACCCAGTACTTC	CASSLAPTSGQETQYF
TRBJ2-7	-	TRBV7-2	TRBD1	TGTGCCAGCAGTTGGGACAGCCAAGCCTACGAGCAGTACTTC	CASSWDSQAYEQYF
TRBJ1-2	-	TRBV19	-	TGTGCCAGTAGAGACCAGACAGCTACTAACTATGGCTACACCTTC	CASRDQTATNYGYTF